These 27 T cell receptor beta chains were all obtained from the same sample, sequenced in a study of monozygotic twins with inflammatory bowel disease. TCRdb re-called the 5' RACE reads and catalogs CDR3 proteins one per entry, DNA excluded. In all, the sample yields approximately 330,000 distinct CDR3 sequences. Specimen: blood. These receptors were collected from a human donor with ulcerative colitis or Crohn's disease, or a healthy co-twin of an affected twin (not recorded which).

The chain employs TRBV7-3 and TRBJ1-1; TCRdb names TRBD1, which stays unverified in the absence of DNA. The CDR3 consists of 15 residues. Germline assignment: CDR1 SGHTA and CDR2 FQGTGA. The CDR3 here is CASSPSTGGLTEAFF.

V and J are TRBV19 and TRBJ1-1. The CDR3 has 13 residues. Germline loops: CDR1 LNHDA, CDR2 SQIVND (reference sequence). CDR3 sequence: CASSLQKNTEAFF.

The chain recombines TRBV6-4 with TRBJ2-1; TCRdb proposes TRBD2, but this gene call is untestable without DNA. Germline V lookup: CDR1 MRHNA, CDR2 SNTAGT. This CDR3 is 13 amino acids long. CDR3 in amino acids: CASSRTSYNEQFF.

The chain couples TRBV5-8 to TRBJ2-3; TCRdb selects TRBD2, and the lack of DNA leaves this call unchecked. The CDR3 has 15 amino acids. Germline V lookup: CDR1 SGHTS, CDR2 YDEGEE. This chain's CDR3 is CASSSGTSVSDTQYF.

The chain recombines TRBV12-3 or TRBV12-4 with TRBJ2-2. The CDR3 has 13 amino acids. The CDR3 sequence is CASSLVETGELFF.

The J gene is TRBJ2-4, the V gene TRBV29-1; TCRdb calls TRBD2, which cannot be checked without DNA. There are 13 residues in the CDR3. CDR1 is SQVTM, CDR2 ANQGSEA, per germline. The CDR3: CSVDGRTKNIQYF.

The chain combines TRBV27 with TRBJ2-7; the D call from TCRdb, TRBD2, cannot be confirmed without DNA. CDR1 and CDR2 from the germline V gene are MNHEY and SMNVEV (reference sequence). This CDR3 spans 15 amino acids. The CDR3: CASSYSTSGGYEQYF.

This chain joins TRBV20-1 and TRBJ2-3; TCRdb's D gene call, TRBD2, goes unchecked for lack of DNA. From germline, CDR1 is DFQATT and CDR2 SNEGSKA (reference sequence). The CDR3 sequence is 13 residues long. The CDR3 here is CSALREGRDTQYF.

The rearrangement uses TRBV12-3 or TRBV12-4 and TRBJ1-1. The CDR3 is 14 residues long. CDR3 loop: CASSLAGLDTEAFF.

V usage is TRBV29-1 and J usage is TRBJ2-1; TCRdb lists TRBD2, though no DNA is available to test this call. The CDR3 extends over 12 amino acids. Germline V gives CDR1 SQVTM, CDR2 ANQGSEA. The CDR3 protein is CSVEKLEGKQFF.

V usage is TRBV3-1 and J usage is TRBJ2-4; lacking DNA, the TRBD2 call made by TCRdb goes unchecked. The CDR3 covers 18 residues. CDR1 and CDR2 from the germline V gene are LGHDT and YNNKEL (reference sequence). The CDR3 loop is CASSQEVRGILAKNIQYF.

The CDR3 sequence is CASYWTPETEAFF. The chain combines TRBV5-1 with TRBJ1-1; without DNA, the TCRdb call of TRBD1 cannot be checked. From germline, CDR1 is SGHRS and CDR2 YFSETQ. The CDR3 is made up of 13 amino acids.

The chain is built from TRBV5-1 and TRBJ2-7; TCRdb picks TRBD2, but there is no DNA to check that call. Per germline, CDR1 SGHRS and CDR2 YFSETQ. The CDR3 spans 13 residues. The CDR3 is CASSPGLGYEQYF.

V is TRBV6-5 and J is TRBJ2-1; TCRdb lists TRBD2, though no DNA is available to test this call. The germline V gene has CDR1 MNHEY and CDR2 SVGAGI. The CDR3 is made up of 15 amino acids. Here the CDR3 reads CASSSRTSPYNEQFF.

The chain uses TRBV5-1 and TRBJ2-7; the TCRdb call, TRBD1, lacks DNA for checking. CDR1 is SGHRS, CDR2 YFSETQ, per germline. This CDR3 contains 15 residues. CDR3 sequence: CASSLYQGLHYEQYF. Using reference TRBV5-1 and TRBJ2-7 for the parts outside the CDR3, the full variable domain is KAGVTQTPRYLIKTRGQQVTLSCSPISGHRSVSWYQQTPGQGLQFLFEYFSETQRNKGNFPGRFSGRQFSNSRSEMNVSTLELGDSALYLCASSLYQGLHYEQYFGPGTRLTVT.

The rearrangement joins TRBV20-1 to TRBJ2-7. This CDR3 is built from 13 residues. Germline values: CDR1 DFQATT, CDR2 SNEGSKA (reference sequence). CDR3 loop: CSARFASSYEQYF.

This sequence joins TRBV5-1 and TRBJ2-3; with no DNA, the TCRdb D assignment of TRBD1 cannot be verified. The CDR3 covers 16 residues. CDR1 SGHRS and CDR2 YFSETQ come from the germline V gene. This CDR3 reads CASSFNPGQGTDTQYF.

The rearrangement links TRBV5-1 to TRBJ1-1; TCRdb lists TRBD1, though no DNA is available to test this call. The germline CDR1 and CDR2 sequences are SGHRS and YFSETQ. This CDR3 region has 14 residues. The CDR3 region is CASSTGTVNTEAFF.

CDR3 residues: CASSKLSVEVDEQYF. This chain uses TRBV21-1 with TRBJ2-7. TRBV21-1 is noted as a pseudogene. The length of the CDR3 is 15 residues.

The chain joins TRBV12-3 or TRBV12-4 to TRBJ2-1; checking the TCRdb D call of TRBD2 is not possible without DNA. This CDR3 has 14 residues. CDR3 residues: CASRRLAEYNEQFF.

V gene TRBV20-1 combines with J gene TRBJ2-3; TCRdb's assignment of TRBD2 cannot be checked, as there is no DNA. CDR1 DFQATT and CDR2 SNEGSKA come from the germline V gene (reference sequence). This CDR3 has 14 residues. The CDR3 sequence is CSATSATATDTQYF.

The V gene is TRBV20-1, the J gene TRBJ2-5; TCRdb's D call of TRBD2 is untestable without DNA. The CDR3 loop spans 14 amino acids. The germline V gene has CDR1 DFQATT and CDR2 SNEGSKA (reference sequence). This CDR3 reads CSAHLAGGLETQYF.

This rearrangement joins TRBV5-1 to TRBJ2-2; the D call from TCRdb, TRBD1, cannot be confirmed without DNA. This CDR3 is 15 amino acids long. Germline CDR1 is SGHRS and CDR2 is YFSETQ. This CDR3 reads CASTRGAVTTGELFF.

The chain couples TRBV6-5 to TRBJ2-3; TCRdb lists TRBD1, though no DNA is available to test this call. CDR3 length: 16 residues. Germline values: CDR1 MNHEY, CDR2 SVGAGI. CDR3 protein: CASSYSSGQGRVTQYF.

The chain combines TRBV20-1 with TRBJ2-3; the TRBD1 assignment by TCRdb is unverifiable without DNA. The CDR3 extends over 14 amino acids. Germline CDR1 and CDR2: DFQATT and SNEGSKA (reference sequence). CDR3 in amino acids: CSAVRGKGTDTQYF.

The rearrangement links TRBV6-5 to TRBJ1-5; no DNA is available, so the TRBD1 call from TCRdb remains unchecked. Looked up from germline, CDR1 is MNHEY and CDR2 is SVGAGI. The CDR3 consists of 16 residues. The CDR3 here is CASSYFTGGIDQPQHF.

The chain carries TRBV20-1 and TRBJ2-7; there is no DNA to check the TCRdb D call of TRBD1. Germline CDR1 and CDR2: DFQATT and SNEGSKA (reference sequence). The CDR3 is 14 amino acids. The CDR3 loop is CSAEAGGRSYEQYF.